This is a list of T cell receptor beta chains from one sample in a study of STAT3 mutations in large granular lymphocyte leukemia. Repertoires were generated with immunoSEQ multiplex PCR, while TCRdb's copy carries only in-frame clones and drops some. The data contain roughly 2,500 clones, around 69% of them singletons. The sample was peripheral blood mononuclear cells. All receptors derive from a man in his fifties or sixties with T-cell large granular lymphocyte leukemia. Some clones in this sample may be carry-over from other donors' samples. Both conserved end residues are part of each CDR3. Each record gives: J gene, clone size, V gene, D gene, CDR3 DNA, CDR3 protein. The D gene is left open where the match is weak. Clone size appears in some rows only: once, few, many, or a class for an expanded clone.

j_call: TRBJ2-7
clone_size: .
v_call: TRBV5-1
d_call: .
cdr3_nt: TGCGCCAGCAGCTTGGCCGGGACGGCTTACGAGCAGTACTTC
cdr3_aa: CASSLAGTAYEQYF

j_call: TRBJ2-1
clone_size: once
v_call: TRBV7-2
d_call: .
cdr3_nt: TGTGCCAGCAGCTTCTCCGGGACTCATAATGAGCAGTTCTTC
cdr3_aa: CASSFSGTHNEQFF

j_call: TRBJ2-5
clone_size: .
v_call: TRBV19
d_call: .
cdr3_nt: TGTGCCAGTAGTATCGGGGGGACCCAGTACTTC
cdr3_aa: CASSIGGTQYF

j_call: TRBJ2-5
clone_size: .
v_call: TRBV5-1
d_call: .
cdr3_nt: TGCGCCAGCAGCTTGGGTCCAGGTTCAGAGACCCAGTACTTC
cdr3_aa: CASSLGPGSETQYF

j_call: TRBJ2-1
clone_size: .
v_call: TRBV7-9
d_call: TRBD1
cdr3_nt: TGTGCCAGCAGCCCACAGGGGAATGAGCAGTTCTTC
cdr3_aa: CASSPQGNEQFF

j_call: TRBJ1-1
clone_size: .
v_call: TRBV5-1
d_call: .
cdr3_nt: TGCGCCAGCAGCTCTCAGGCGGGAGGTTATGAAGCTTTCTTT
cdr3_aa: CASSSQAGGYEAFF

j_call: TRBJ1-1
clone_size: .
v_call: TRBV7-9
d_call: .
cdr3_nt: TGTGCCAGCAGCTCCACTCAGTTGGGCACTGAAGCTTTCTTT
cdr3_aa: CASSSTQLGTEAFF

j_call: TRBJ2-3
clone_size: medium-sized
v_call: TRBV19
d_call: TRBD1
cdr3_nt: TGTGCCAGTACGGCGACAGGGGGACCAGATACGCAGTATTTT
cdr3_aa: CASTATGGPDTQYF

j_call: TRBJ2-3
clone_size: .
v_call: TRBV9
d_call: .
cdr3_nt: TGTGCCAGCAGCCCCGGAAATACGCAGTATTTT
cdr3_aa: CASSPGNTQYF

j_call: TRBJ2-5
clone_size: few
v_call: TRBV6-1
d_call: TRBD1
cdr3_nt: TGTGCCAGCTGCTCGACAGGGCGTGAGACCCAGTACTTC
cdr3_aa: CASCSTGRETQYF

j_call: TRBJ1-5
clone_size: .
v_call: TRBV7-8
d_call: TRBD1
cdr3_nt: TGTGCCAGCACAGCCGGGACAGGGAATCAGCCCCAGCATTTT
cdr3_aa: CASTAGTGNQPQHF

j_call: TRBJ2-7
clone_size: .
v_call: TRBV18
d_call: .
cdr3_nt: TGTGCCAGCTCAATCCAGGACGAGCAGTACTTC
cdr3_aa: CASSIQDEQYF

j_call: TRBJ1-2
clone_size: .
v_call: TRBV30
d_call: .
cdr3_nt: TGTGCCTGGAGCAGACAGGTGGATGGCTACACCTTC
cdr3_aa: CAWSRQVDGYTF

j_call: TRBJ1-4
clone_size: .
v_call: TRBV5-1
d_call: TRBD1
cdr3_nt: TGCGCCAGCAGCTTGACTGGGGACAGAGGAGAAAAACTGTTTTTT
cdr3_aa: CASSLTGDRGEKLFF

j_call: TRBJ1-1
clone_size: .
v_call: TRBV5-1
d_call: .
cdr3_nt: TGCGCCAGCAGCTTCGGACTAACCTCTGAAGCTTTCTTT
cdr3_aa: CASSFGLTSEAFF

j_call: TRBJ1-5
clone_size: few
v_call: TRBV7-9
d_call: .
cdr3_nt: TGTGCCAGCAGCTTAGATACAGGCGGCAATCAGCCCCAGCATTTT
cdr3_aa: CASSLDTGGNQPQHF

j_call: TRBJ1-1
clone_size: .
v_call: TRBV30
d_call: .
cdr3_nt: TGTGCCTCCTCAATGAACACTGAAGCTTTCTTT
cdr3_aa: CASSMNTEAFF

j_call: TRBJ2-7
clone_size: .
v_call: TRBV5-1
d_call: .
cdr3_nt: TGCGCCAGCAGTTGGAGGGGGAGCGACGAGCAGTACTTC
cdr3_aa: CASSWRGSDEQYF

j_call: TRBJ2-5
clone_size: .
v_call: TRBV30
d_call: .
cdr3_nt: TGTGCCTGGAGTGTAGGCTTACGAGAGACCCAGTACTTC
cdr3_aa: CAWSVGLRETQYF

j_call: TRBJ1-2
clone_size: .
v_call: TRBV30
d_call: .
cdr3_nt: TGTGCCTGGAGAGTATTTCGGGCCAGCGAGCCAGATGGCTACACCTTC
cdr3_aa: CAWRVFRASEPDGYTF

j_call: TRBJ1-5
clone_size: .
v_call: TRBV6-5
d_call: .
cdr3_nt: TGTGCCAGCAGTTCGACAGATAGCAATCAGCCCCAGCATTTT
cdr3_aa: CASSSTDSNQPQHF

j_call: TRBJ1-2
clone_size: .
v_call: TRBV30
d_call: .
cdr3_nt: TGTGCCTGGAGAACCTCCCAGGGTAACTATGGCTACACCTTC
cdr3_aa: CAWRTSQGNYGYTF

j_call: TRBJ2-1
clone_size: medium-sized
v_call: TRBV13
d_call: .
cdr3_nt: TGTGCCAGCAGCCCCCCGGACAGTTCCTCCTACAATGAGCAGTTCTTC
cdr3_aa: CASSPPDSSSYNEQFF

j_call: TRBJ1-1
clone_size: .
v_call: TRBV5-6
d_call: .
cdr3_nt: TGTGCCAGCAGCTTCGCCAATACTGAAGCTTTCTTT
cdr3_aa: CASSFANTEAFF

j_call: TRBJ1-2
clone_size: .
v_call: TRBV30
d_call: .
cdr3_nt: TGTGCCTGGACTCCGGGCGGTAATGGCTACACCTTC
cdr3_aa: CAWTPGGNGYTF

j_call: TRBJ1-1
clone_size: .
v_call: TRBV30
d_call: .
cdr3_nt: TGTGCCTTATCGGGGTCTGAAGCTTTCTTT
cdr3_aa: CALSGSEAFF

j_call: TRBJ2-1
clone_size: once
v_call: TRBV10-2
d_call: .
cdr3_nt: TGCGCCAGCAGTGAAGTGGGTCGTGAGCAGTTCTTC
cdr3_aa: CASSEVGREQFF

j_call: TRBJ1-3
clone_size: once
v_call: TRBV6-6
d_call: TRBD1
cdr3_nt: TGTGCCAGCAGCCGGACAGGCATTTCCATATATTTT
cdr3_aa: CASSRTGISIYF

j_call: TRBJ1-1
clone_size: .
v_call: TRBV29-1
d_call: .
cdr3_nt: TGCAGCGTTGCTGAAGTGACTGAAGCTTTCTTT
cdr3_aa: CSVAEVTEAFF

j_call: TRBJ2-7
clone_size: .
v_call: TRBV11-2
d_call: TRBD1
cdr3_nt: TGTGCCACCTCCGGGTTGGGGACAGCTTCCTACGAGCAGTACTTC
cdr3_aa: CATSGLGTASYEQYF

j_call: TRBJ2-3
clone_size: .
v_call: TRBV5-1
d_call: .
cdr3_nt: TGCGCCAGCAGGAAGTGGGGCACAGATACGCAGTATTTT
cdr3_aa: CASRKWGTDTQYF

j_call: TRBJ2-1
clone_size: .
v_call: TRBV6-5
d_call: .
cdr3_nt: TGTGCCAGCAGTTATCGGCAAGAGCAGTTCTTC
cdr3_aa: CASSYRQEQFF

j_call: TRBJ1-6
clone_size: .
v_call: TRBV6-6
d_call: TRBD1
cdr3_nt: TGTGCCAGCAGTAAGACAGGGTCTCCCAATTCACCCCTCCACTTT
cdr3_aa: CASSKTGSPNSPLHF

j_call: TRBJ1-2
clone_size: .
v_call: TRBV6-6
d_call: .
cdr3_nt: TGTGCCAGCAGCCGGCAGGAGGGCTACACCTTC
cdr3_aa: CASSRQEGYTF

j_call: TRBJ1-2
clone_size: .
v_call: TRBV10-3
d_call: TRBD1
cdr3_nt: TGTGCCATCAGTAACTTGACAGGGGAAAACTATGGCTACACCTTC
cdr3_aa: CAISNLTGENYGYTF

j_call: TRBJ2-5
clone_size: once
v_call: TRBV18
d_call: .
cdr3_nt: TGTGCCAGCTCACCACTGCCGACACAGTACCAAGAGACCCAGTACTTC
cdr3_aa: CASSPLPTQYQETQYF

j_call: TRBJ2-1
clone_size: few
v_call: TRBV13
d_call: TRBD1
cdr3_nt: TGTGCCAGCAGCCCCCCGGGGACAGACTCCTACAATGAGCAGTTCTTC
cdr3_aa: CASSPPGTDSYNEQFF

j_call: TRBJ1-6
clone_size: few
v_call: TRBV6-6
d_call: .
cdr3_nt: TGTGCCAGCAGCAGGACCACCGATTCACCCCTCCACTTT
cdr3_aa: CASSRTTDSPLHF

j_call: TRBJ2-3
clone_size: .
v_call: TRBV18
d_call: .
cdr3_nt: TGTGCCAGCTCGCCCGGGCTAGGTGTGACAGATACGCAGTATTTT
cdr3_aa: CASSPGLGVTDTQYF

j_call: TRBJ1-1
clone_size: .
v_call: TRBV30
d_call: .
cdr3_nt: TGTGCCCTGGGAAGGGGCACTGAAGCTTTCTTT
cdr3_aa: CALGRGTEAFF

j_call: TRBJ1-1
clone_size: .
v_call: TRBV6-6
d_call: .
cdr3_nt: TGTGCCAGCACCCCAGCCAACACTGAAGCTTTCTTT
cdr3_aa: CASTPANTEAFF